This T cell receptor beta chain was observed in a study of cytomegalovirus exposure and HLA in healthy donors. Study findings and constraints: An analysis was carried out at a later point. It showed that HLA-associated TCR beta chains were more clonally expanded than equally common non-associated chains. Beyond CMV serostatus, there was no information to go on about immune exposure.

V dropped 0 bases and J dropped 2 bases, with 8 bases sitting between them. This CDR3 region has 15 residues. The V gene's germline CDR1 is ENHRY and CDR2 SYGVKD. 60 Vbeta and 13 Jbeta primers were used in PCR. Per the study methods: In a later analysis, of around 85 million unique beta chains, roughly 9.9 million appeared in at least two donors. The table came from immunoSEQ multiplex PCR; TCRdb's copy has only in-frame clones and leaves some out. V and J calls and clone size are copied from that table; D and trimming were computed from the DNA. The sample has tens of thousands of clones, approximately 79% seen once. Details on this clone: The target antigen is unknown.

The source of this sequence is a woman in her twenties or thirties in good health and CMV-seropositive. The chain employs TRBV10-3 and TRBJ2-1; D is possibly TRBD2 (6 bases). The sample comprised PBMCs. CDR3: CAISESEGPYNEQFF. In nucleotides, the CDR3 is TGTGCCATCAGTGAGTCGGAGGGCCCCTACAATGAGCAGTTCTTC.